This TCR beta chain was sequenced during a study of blood T cells in healthy people across ages. Study-level findings and limits: Older age went with lower TCR beta diversity per million T cells, in a roughly linear way. Both higher diversity and more naive CD4+ cells marked long-lived donors when set against aged donors.

Remarks on this clonotype: Its antigen remains unidentified.

The CDR3 covers 15 residues. After removal of 8 bases from V and 6 bases from J, the junction contained 9 bases not matched to a gene. A J-beta primer mix and a sample-barcoded 5' primer were used in a second PCR of roughly 6 to 11 cycles. Each CDR3 protein is one row after TCRdb ran MiXCR on the 5' RACE reads. Among about 970,000 distinct CDR3 sequences listed, 51% were seen once. Donors gave around 10 milliliters of peripheral blood apiece. The genes are TRBV12-3 or TRBV12-4 and TRBJ2-2; 10 nucleotides line up with TRBD1. The clonotype originates from a woman in her fifties or sixties in good health. The specimen sequenced was blood. This CDR3 is CASGWGTGASGELFF. CDR3 DNA: TGTGCCAGCGGTTGGGGGACAGGGGCCTCCGGGGAGCTGTTTTTT.